The present entry profiles one TCR beta chain with its context. The CDR3 carries no conserved terminal phenylalanine or tryptophan, so it likely arises from a read error. With random hexamers, about 0.5 to 1 ug RNA was reverse transcribed. Each CDR3 protein is one row after TCRdb ran MiXCR on the immunoSEQ multiplex PCR reads. This sample has 95,000 to 150,000 distinct CDR3 sequences; nearly 96% occur once, and the top ten carry 0.11% to 0.15%. The sequenced target, TCR beta, came from blood CD8+ and CD4+ T cells. The CD8+ and CD4+ T cells were negatively isolated, with the TEMRA cells enriched by FACS. The length of the CDR3 is 15 residues. CDR1 MNHEY and CDR2 SMNVEV come from the germline V gene (reference sequence). After removal of 6 bases from V and 1 base from J, the junction contained 7 bases not matched to a gene. The entry originates in a study of CD8 T cells in Susac syndrome. Study summary: The sequenced Susac syndrome patients comprised five or six with active disease and roughly eight in remission.

Specimen: CD4+ T cells from PBMCs. The sequence came from a human donor with Susac syndrome. The V gene is TRBV27, the J gene TRBJ2-7, with 9 bases lining up with TRBD2. CDR3 DNA: TGTGCCAGCAGGCCCGGACTAGCGAGTTCCTACGAGCAGTACCTC. Protein sequence: CASRPGLASSYEQYL.